This T cell receptor (beta chain) was sequenced for a study of B cell selection in AIRE deficiency. Broader study findings: Shared Treg sequences were biased toward short CDR3s with few non-templated nucleotide insertions. Only TCRbeta was sequenced; around 37% of shared healthy Treg sequences appeared in Tconv.

A word on this clone: What it recognizes is unknown.

The CDR3 spans 17 residues. Trimming cost V 7 bases and J 4 bases, with 24 bases left between them. CD4+CD127+ cells were sorted as the conventional CD4 T cells. Profiled with immunoSEQ multiplex PCR; TCRdb holds only in-frame clones, not every one. The sample holds about 20,000 clones, roughly 97% seen once. The sample was conventional CD4+ T cells sorted from PBMCs. The chain is built from TRBV23-1 and TRBJ2-3; TRBD2 might be the D (6 bases). TRBV23-1 is assigned to the ORF class and has an uncertain function. This clonotype was sampled from a human donor with AIRE deficiency. For the CDR3, the DNA is TGCGCCAGCACCCAGCCAAGGAGGGCGGCCGGAGCAGATACGCAGTATTTT. Translating gives CASTQPRRAAGADTQYF.